Following are 19 T cell receptor beta chains from one sample sequenced in a study of T cells in Graves' hyperthyroidism and ophthalmopathy. Amplification of TCR beta CDR3 regions used RNA as the template. HTBI primers were used for first-round RT-PCR of the TCR CDR3. MiXCR, run by TCRdb on the multiplex PCR reads, gives a single entry per CDR3 protein. The repertoire includes 500,000 to 650,000 distinct CDR3 sequences, over 15% of them detected once, and 15% to 20% sits in the top ten. The specimen sequenced was blood. These TCRs come from a woman younger than 35 with Graves' ophthalmopathy.

This clonotype showed up just a few times. This chain joins TRBV7-9 and TRBJ2-1; TRBD2 agrees at 8 bases. V lost 8 bases and J lost 8; bases outside the gene matches: 14. The CDR3 covers 15 residues. Germline lookup yields CDR1 SEHNR and CDR2 FQNEAQ (reference sequence). The CDR3 reads CASGGGTRGFDEQFF. In DNA, the CDR3 is TGTGCCAGCGGAGGTGGGACTAGGGGTTTCGATGAGCAGTTCTTC.

This clonotype was counted at least ten times. The chain links TRBV30 to TRBJ2-2, with 10 bases identical to TRBD1. The CDR3 extends over 14 amino acids. V shed 7 bases, J shed 7 bases, and the junction held 9 bases outside the gene matches. Germline assignment: CDR1 GTSNPN and CDR2 SVGIG (reference sequence). The DNA for the CDR3 is TGTGCCTTGACCGGGACAGGGGCGGGCGGGGAGCTGTTTTTT. This gives the protein CALTGTGAGGELFF.

The chain carries TRBV6-9 and TRBJ1-2, with a weak D call TRBD1 (5 bases). This CDR3 contains 14 residues. Per the germline V gene, CDR1 is MNHGY and CDR2 is SVAAGI. Trimming took 4 bases from V and 8 from J, leaving 17 bases between them. CDR3 sequence reads: CASSWKGRGRGYTF. As DNA, the CDR3 is TGTGCCAGCAGTTGGAAGGGGCGCGGGAGGGGCTACACCTTC.

This rearrangement joins TRBV10-1 to TRBJ2-2; a possible D gene is TRBD2 (5 bases). The V and J ends lost 5 bases and 3 bases respectively, with 16 bases between them. Germline V gene sequence: CDR1 WNHNN, CDR2 SYGVQD (reference sequence). There are 16 residues in the CDR3. CDR3 nucleotides: TGCGCCAGCAGTTCACGGGATGTCCAGGACACCGGGGAGCTGTTTTTT. Amino acids: CASSSRDVQDTGELFF.

This clonotype was seen repeatedly, ten times or more. The chain couples TRBV10-3 to TRBJ2-3; 7 bases align to TRBD1. Trimming took 4 bases from V and 0 from J; bases not matched to a gene: 7. Germline V lookup: CDR1 ENHRY, CDR2 SYGVKD. CDR3 length: 16 residues. The CDR3 reads CAISVTGAESTDTQYF. The CDR3 coding sequence is TGTGCCATCAGTGTCACAGGGGCTGAGAGCACAGATACGCAGTATTTT.

The gene calls are TRBV19 and TRBJ1-2; 10 bases agree with TRBD1. Germline lookup yields CDR1 LNHDA and CDR2 SQIVND (reference sequence). V dropped 7 bases and J dropped 5; count of bases not matched to a gene: 7. This CDR3 comprises 14 residues. CDR3 in amino acids: CASNPGQGIYGYTF. The CDR3 DNA reads TGTGCCAGTAACCCGGGACAGGGGATTTATGGCTACACCTTC.

This chain uses TRBV12-3 or TRBV12-4 with TRBJ1-1, with 8 bases matching TRBD1. V was clipped by 6 bases and J by 4 bases; unmatched bases: 10. The CDR3 extends over 15 amino acids. CDR3 sequence (DNA): TGTGCCAGCAGCCCTACGACAGGGGTTGCCACTGAAGCTTTCTTT. Its translation is CASSPTTGVATEAFF.

The genes are TRBV20-1 and TRBJ1-1; TRBD1 might be the D (5 bases). From germline, CDR1 is DFQATT and CDR2 SNEGSKA (reference sequence). Trimming cost V 2 bases and J 0 bases, with 19 bases left between them. The CDR3 is 17 amino acids. CDR3 nucleotides: TGCAGTGCTAGAAGAGGGGCAGTGACTAAGATGAACACTGAAGCTTTCTTT. This gives the protein CSARRGAVTKMNTEAFF.

This clonotype was counted many times. J is TRBJ1-1 and V is TRBV5-6; D gene ambiguous. Trimming left V 4 bases short and J 6 bases short, with 7 bases between. This CDR3 is built from 11 residues. Germline V gene sequence: CDR1 SGHDT, CDR2 YYEEEE. The CDR3 here is CASSTSSEAFF. The CDR3, as DNA: TGTGCCAGCAGCACCAGTTCTGAAGCTTTCTTT.

This clonotype was observed many times. This chain links TRBV6-1 with TRBJ1-1; no firm D call. The CDR3 is 15 residues long. V gave up 5 bases and J gave up 3 bases, with 16 bases separating them. CDR1 is MNHNS and CDR2 is SASEGT in the germline V gene. CDR3 amino acids: CASSTEGASYTEAFF. In DNA, the CDR3 is TGTGCCAGCAGTACCGAAGGCGCCTCATACACTGAAGCTTTCTTT.

This chain uses TRBV29-1 with TRBJ1-2, with a tentative D call TRBD1 (5 bases). This CDR3 spans 11 amino acids. Trimming stripped 7 bases from V and 5 bases from J, with 11 bases between. CDR1 is SQVTM and CDR2 is ANQGSEA in the germline V gene. The CDR3 DNA reads as TGCAGCGGTGACAGTGAATATGGCTACACCTTC. Its protein product is CSGDSEYGYTF. Full variable domain (missing parts from reference TRBV29-1 and TRBJ1-2): SAVISQKPSRDICQRGTSLTIQCQVDSQVTMMFWYRQQPGQSLTLIATANQGSEATYESGFVIDKFPISRPNLTFSTLTVSNMSPEDSSIYLCSGDSEYGYTFGSGTRLTVV.

This clonotype was seen a few times. This chain uses TRBV6-1 with TRBJ2-1; the D call may be TRBD1 or TRBD2 (6 bases each). Trimming stripped 8 bases from V and 0 bases from J, with 20 bases between. CDR3 length equals 17 residues. Looked up from germline, CDR1 is MNHNS and CDR2 is SASEGT. The CDR3 spells CASLNYRGRSSYNEQFF. DNA of the CDR3: TGTGCCAGCCTCAATTATAGGGGGAGGAGCTCCTACAATGAGCAGTTCTTC.

This clonotype appeared a few times. The J gene is TRBJ1-4, the V gene TRBV30; D perhaps matches TRBD1 (6 bases). V shed 5 bases and J shed 6 bases, with 16 bases lying between them. The CDR3 has 14 residues. CDR1 is GTSNPN and CDR2 is SVGIG in the germline V gene (reference sequence). Here the CDR3 DNA reads TGTGCCTGGGACAGGTTGGGGAGCTATGAAAAACTGTTTTTT. It is translated as CAWDRLGSYEKLFF. The entire variable domain, with the rest obtained from reference TRBV30 and TRBJ1-4, is as follows: SQTIHQWPATLVQPVGSPLSLECTVEGTSNPNLYWYRQAAGRGLQLLFYSVGIGQISSEVPQNLSASRPQDRQFILSSKKLLLSDSGFYLCAWDRLGSYEKLFFGSGTQLSVL.

This clonotype was seen a handful of times. The rearrangement uses TRBV9 and TRBJ1-6; 8 bases fit TRBD1. The CDR3 runs 14 residues. V was pared by 1 base and J by 8 bases, with 2 bases of the junction left unmatched. Germline V gives CDR1 SGDLS, CDR2 YYNGEE. The CDR3 reads CASSVTGGDSPLHF. In DNA, the CDR3 is TGTGCCAGCAGCGTAACAGGGGGGGATTCACCCCTCCACTTT. Full variable domain (outside the CDR3, taken from reference TRBV9 and TRBJ1-6): DSGVTQTPKHLITATGQRVTLRCSPRSGDLSVYWYQQSLDQGLQFLIQYYNGEERAKGNILERFSAQQFPDLHSELNLSSLELGDSALYFCASSVTGGDSPLHFGNGTRLTVT.

This clonotype was recorded at least ten times. V is TRBV27 and J is TRBJ2-1; D gene uncertain. V dropped 6 bases and J dropped 4 bases, with 22 bases sitting between them. The germline CDR1 and CDR2 sequences are MNHEY and SMNVEV (reference sequence). This CDR3 region has 17 residues. The CDR3 DNA reads TGTGCCAGCAGCAACCCGCTAAGGAGACAACTATACAATGAGCAGTTCTTC. This codes for CASSNPLRRQLYNEQFF.

The chain uses TRBV6-1 and TRBJ1-3, with unresolved D. CDR3 size: 14 residues. Trimming took off 6 bases at V and 0 bases at J, with 9 bases between the two ends. Germline V lookup: CDR1 MNHNS, CDR2 SASEGT. The CDR3 region is CASSQESSGNTIYF. The CDR3 region has the DNA TGTGCCAGCAGCCAAGAGAGCTCTGGAAACACCATATATTTT.

This clonotype showed up many times. V and J are TRBV6-1 and TRBJ1-2; TRBD1 might be the D (6 bases). The CDR3 runs to 17 residues. Germline V lookup: CDR1 MNHNS, CDR2 SASEGT. The V gene lost 2 bases and the J gene lost 8 bases, with 24 bases spanning the gap. CDR3 in amino acids: CASSEQQGLVRRRGYTF. CDR3 bases: TGTGCCAGCAGTGAACAACAGGGACTTGTCCGGCGTCGAGGCTACACCTTC.

In this sample, this clonotype turned up a few times. The J gene is TRBJ2-7, the V gene TRBV25-1; TRBD1 agrees at 8 bases. This CDR3 region has 18 residues. Trimming removed 2 bases from V and 3 bases from J; junction bases left unmatched: 15. Germline assignment: CDR1 MGHDK and CDR2 SYGVNS. CDR3 amino acids: CASSELHAGTGGFYEQYF. CDR3 DNA sequence: TGTGCCAGCAGTGAACTCCACGCCGGGACAGGTGGATTCTACGAGCAGTACTTC.

The table lists this clonotype with a few counts. The chain couples TRBV19 to TRBJ2-3; D perhaps matches TRBD2 (6 bases). This CDR3 spans 17 amino acids. Trimming removed 3 bases from V and 3 bases from J, with 19 bases in between. Per germline, CDR1 LNHDA and CDR2 SQIVND (reference sequence). The CDR3 spells CASSILSSAPWTDTQYF. For the CDR3, the DNA is TGTGCCAGTAGTATTCTGTCTAGCGCCCCATGGACAGATACGCAGTATTTT.